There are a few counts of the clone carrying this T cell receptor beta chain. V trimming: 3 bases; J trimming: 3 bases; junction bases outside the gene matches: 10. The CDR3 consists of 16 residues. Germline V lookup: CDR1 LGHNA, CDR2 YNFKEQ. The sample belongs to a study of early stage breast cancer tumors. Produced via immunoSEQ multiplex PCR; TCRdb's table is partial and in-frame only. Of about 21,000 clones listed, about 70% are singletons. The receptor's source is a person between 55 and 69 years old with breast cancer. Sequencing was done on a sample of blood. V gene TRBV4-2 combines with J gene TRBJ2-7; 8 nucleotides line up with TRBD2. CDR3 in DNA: TGTGCCAGCAGCCAGGACCTTACGGGAGGGAACTACGAGCAGTACTTC. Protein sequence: CASSQDLTGGNYEQYF.